These 13 T cell receptor beta chains were sequenced from one sample in a study of CD8 T cells in ankylosing spondylitis. TCRdb redid the calling of the 5' RACE reads with MiXCR, one entry per CDR3 protein. The sample has tens of thousands of distinct CDR3 sequences, roughly 7.3% seen once. The sample was blood. The receptors here all came from a male donor with ankylosing spondylitis or in good health (not recorded which).

Only a few counts were recorded for this clonotype. J is TRBJ2-1 and V is TRBV9, with TRBD2 as a possible D gene (5 bases). Germline V gene lookup returns CDR1 SGDLS and CDR2 YYNGEE. This CDR3 region has 13 residues. V dropped 2 bases and J dropped 7 bases, with 10 bases sitting between them. CDR3 coding DNA: TGTGCCAGCAGCGTTTCCCCGGGGAATGAGCAGTTCTTC. Translation gives CASSVSPGNEQFF.

The chain employs TRBV21-1 and TRBJ1-4. TRBV21-1 is an annotated pseudogene. The CDR3 contains 11 residues. Here the CDR3 reads CASSKNEKLFF. CDR3 nucleotides: TGTGCCAGCAGCAAAAATGAAAAACTGTTTTTT.

The V call is TRBV20-1, the J call TRBJ2-1; D tentatively fits TRBD1 or TRBD2 (5 bases each). The CDR3 sequence is 13 residues long. Trimming shortened V by 6 bases and J by 6 bases, and 15 bases separated the two germline ends. From germline, CDR1 is DFQATT and CDR2 SNEGSKA (reference sequence). In DNA, the CDR3 is TGCAGTGCCCCCGGGGCGTTTCCCAATGAGCAGTTCTTC. Protein product: CSAPGAFPNEQFF.

CDR3 DNA: TGTGCCAGCAGTCTTCTGACTGGAGATAATGAAAAACTGTTTTTT. This translates into CASSLLTGDNEKLFF. This chain joins TRBV12-3 or TRBV12-4 and TRBJ1-4; D is uncertain. This CDR3 has 15 amino acids. V was pared by 5 bases and J by 4 bases, with 14 bases between.

This clonotype was detected a few times. J is TRBJ1-1 and V is TRBV18, with D maybe TRBD1 (6 bases). In germline, CDR1 is KGHSH, CDR2 LQKENI. Trimming pared 8 bases from V and 4 bases from J, leaving 17 bases between. This CDR3 is built from 14 residues. DNA for the CDR3: TGTGCCAGCACCGGCAACAGGGTAAGCACTGAAGCTTTCTTT. Translating gives CASTGNRVSTEAFF.

This clonotype was observed a handful of times. The gene calls are TRBV6-5 and TRBJ2-2, with D maybe TRBD2 (5 bases). The V end lost 7 bases, the J end lost 4 bases, and 10 bases lay between the germline ends. The CDR3 length is 13 residues. Germline CDR1 is MNHEY and CDR2 is SVGAGI. CDR3 amino acids: CASMGVRTGELFF. CDR3 nucleotide sequence: TGTGCCAGCATGGGAGTACGCACCGGGGAGCTGTTTTTT.

The rearrangement links TRBV7-6 to TRBJ2-3; the D is unclear. Germline CDR1 is SGHVS and CDR2 is FNYEAQ. Trimming removed 3 bases at V and 6 bases at J, with 7 bases between. CDR3 length: 12 amino acids. The CDR3 loop is CASSLRTDTQYF. The CDR3 DNA sequence: TGTGCCAGCAGCTTGAGAACGGATACGCAGTATTTT.

This clonotype has more than one count but fewer than ten. This chain connects TRBV6-5 to TRBJ2-1, with TRBD2 matching over 8 bases. Germline V lookup: CDR1 MNHEY, CDR2 SVGAGI. J lost 4 bases, V lost 6 bases, and 8 bases had no gene match. The CDR3 totals 15 residues. The DNA for the CDR3 is TGTGCCAGCAGAACTACTAGCGGAGCATACAATGAGCAGTTCTTC. Protein: CASRTTSGAYNEQFF.

This clonotype showed up just a few times. This chain joins TRBV28 and TRBJ2-2; a weak D match, TRBD2 (5 bases). Germline V CDR1 and CDR2: MDHEN, SYDVKM. Trimming took 6 bases from V and 0 from J, leaving 8 bases between them. This CDR3 region has 14 residues. CDR3 nucleotides: TGTGCCAGCAGGAGGGAATCGAACACCGGGGAGCTGTTTTTT. Its protein product is CASRRESNTGELFF.

The chain recombines TRBV12-3 or TRBV12-4 with TRBJ2-2; weak D call: TRBD1 (6 bases). Between the trimmed V and J ends, which lost 3 bases and 3 bases, there was a span of 14 bases. This CDR3 spans 16 amino acids. The CDR3, as DNA: TGTGCCAGCAGTTTTCGGGCAGGGGTGGACACCGGGGAGCTGTTTTTT. Translation gives CASSFRAGVDTGELFF.

At least ten counts were recorded for this clonotype. This chain links TRBV20-1 with TRBJ2-7; the match to TRBD2 covers 12 bases. V lost 6 bases, J lost 4 bases, and 16 bases stayed unmatched. The CDR3 sequence is 17 residues long. CDR1 and CDR2 (germline): DFQATT, SNEGSKA (reference sequence). In nucleotides, the CDR3 is TGCAGTGCCAGGGGGCTAGCGGGAGGGCCGTCGCTTTACGAGCAGTACTTC. Residues: CSARGLAGGPSLYEQYF.

This clonotype showed up many times. Here the CDR3 DNA reads TGTGCCAGCAGCCTCCGGACTAGCGGGAGTTCCCACAATGAGCAGTTCTTC. It translates to CASSLRTSGSSHNEQFF. The chain carries TRBV6-2 or TRBV6-3 and TRBJ2-1; the match to TRBD2 covers 13 bases. CDR3 length equals 17 residues. The V gene's germline CDR1 is MNHEY and CDR2 SVGEGT. V lost 6 bases, J lost 5 bases, and 10 bases stayed unmatched.

The DNA of the CDR3 is TGCAGCGTTCCGACTTTCAATAACCCCTACGAGCAGTACTTC. It specifies CSVPTFNNPYEQYF. The chain is built from TRBV29-1 and TRBJ2-7; the D is unclear. The CDR3 totals 14 residues. Germline V lookup: CDR1 SQVTM, CDR2 ANQGSEA. V lost 5 bases, J lost 2 bases, and 16 bases lay in between.